This TCR beta chain is drawn from a study of cytomegalovirus exposure and HLA in healthy donors. Germline-derived CDR1 and CDR2 are KGHSH and LQKENI. Trimming shortened V by 6 bases and J by 4 bases, and 13 bases separated the two germline ends. This CDR3 has 14 residues. Method: immunoSEQ multiplex PCR; TCRdb's copy keeps in-frame clones and lacks some. The data show around 70,000 clones, about 90% seen once. The chain joins TRBV18 to TRBJ1-5; D is perhaps TRBD1 (6 bases). Sequencing was carried out using PBMCs. This clonotype originated in a man in his late teens or twenties in good health and CMV-seronegative. The CDR3, as DNA: TGTGCCAGCTCGCCGACAGGCGGGAATCAGCCCCAGCATTTT. Its protein product is CASSPTGGNQPQHF. Based on the CDR3 plus reference TRBV18 and TRBJ1-5, the full variable domain is NAGVMQNPRHLVRRRGQEARLRCSPMKGHSHVYWYRQLPEEGLKFMVYLQKENIIDESGMPKERFSAEFPKEGPSILRIQQVVRGDSAAYFCASSPTGGNQPQHFGDGTRLSIL.